Below are 31 T cell receptor beta chains sequenced from a single sample in a study of blood T cell repertoires in COVID-19. Sequencing was performed with immunoSEQ multiplex PCR; in TCRdb, only in-frame clones are kept and a portion is missing. The sample consists of 68,000 or so clones, just over 85% of them appearing once. Sequenced sample: peripheral blood. The receptors originated from a man aged 50 to 60 with acute or convalescent COVID-19.

This clone was counted at least ten times. V usage is TRBV28 and J usage is TRBJ2-1; 10 bases match TRBD2. CDR3 length: 21 residues. V dropped 4 bases and J dropped 0; count of bases not matched to a gene: 18. Germline values: CDR1 MDHEN, CDR2 SYDVKM. This chain's CDR3 is CASSSPFPGTSARYSYNEQFF. The CDR3 nucleotides read TGTGCCAGCAGTTCCCCCTTTCCCGGGACTAGCGCACGATACTCCTACAATGAGCAGTTCTTC.

The table lists this clone with a count of one. The rearrangement uses TRBV18 and TRBJ2-7, with 10 positions matching TRBD1. J lost 0 bases, V lost 3 bases, and 2 bases had no gene match. CDR3 length equals 15 residues. Germline V gene sequence: CDR1 KGHSH, CDR2 LQKENI. The CDR3 spells CASSPGQGVSYEQYF. The CDR3, as DNA: TGTGCCAGCTCACCCGGACAGGGGGTCTCCTACGAGCAGTACTTC.

This clone showed up just once. The chain joins TRBV13 to TRBJ2-5; 8 bases are a match to TRBD2. The CDR3 is 15 amino acids. Germline CDR1 and CDR2: PRHDT and FYEKMQ (reference sequence). J lost 5 bases, V lost 5 bases, and 10 bases had no gene match. CDR3 sequence reads: CASSRKAGVGETQYF. In nucleotides, the CDR3 is TGTGCCAGCAGCCGAAAAGCGGGGGTAGGGGAGACCCAGTACTTC.

This rearrangement joins TRBV24-1 to TRBJ2-1; D is ambiguous. V was shortened by 0 bases and J by 10 bases, with 3 bases between the two germline ends. Looked up from germline, CDR1 is KGHDR and CDR2 is SFDVKD. This CDR3 comprises 11 residues. The CDR3 protein is CATSDLIEQFF. The CDR3 bases are TGTGCCACCAGTGATTTGATAGAGCAGTTCTTC.

Only one count was recorded for this clone. This sequence joins TRBV6-5 and TRBJ2-3; 8 bases are a match to TRBD2. V was pared by 6 bases and J by 4 bases, with 3 bases of the junction left unmatched. The CDR3 has 13 residues. In germline, CDR1 is MNHEY, CDR2 SVGAGI. CDR3 DNA sequence: TGTGCCAGCAGGGGACTAGGAGCAGATACGCAGTATTTT. Amino acid sequence: CASRGLGADTQYF.

V usage is TRBV5-6 and J usage is TRBJ1-2, with D perhaps matching TRBD1 (6 bases). This CDR3 is 13 amino acids long. The V and J ends lost 5 bases and 5 bases respectively, with 13 bases between them. Looked up from germline, CDR1 is SGHDT and CDR2 is YYEEEE. In DNA form, the CDR3 reads TGTGCCAGCAGGAGGGGGGGTGTTTATGGCTACACCTTC. Translating it yields CASRRGGVYGYTF.

The sample holds one count of this clone. The chain uses TRBV7-3 and TRBJ1-2, with 7 nucleotides matching TRBD1. The germline gives CDR1 SGHTA, CDR2 FQGTGA. There are 13 residues in the CDR3. V was clipped by 5 bases and J by 6 bases; unmatched bases: 6. CDR3 protein: CASSRQGGDGYTF. For the CDR3, the DNA is TGTGCCAGCAGCCGACAGGGAGGAGATGGCTACACCTTC.

This chain uses TRBV5-6 with TRBJ2-7; D might be TRBD1 (6 bases). Between the trimmed V and J ends, which lost 6 bases and 6 bases, there was a span of 13 bases. The CDR3 covers 12 residues. Germline CDR1 SGHDT, CDR2 YYEEEE. CDR3 bases: TGTGCCAGCACGCAGGGGCTTGGCGAGCAGTACTTC. Amino acids: CASTQGLGEQYF.

This clone appeared a single time. V gene TRBV11-1 combines with J gene TRBJ1-1; D perhaps matches TRBD1 (5 bases). V lost 4 bases to trimming and J lost 4 bases, with 16 bases between them. The V gene's germline CDR1 is SGHAT and CDR2 FQDESV (reference sequence). CDR3 size: 15 residues. CDR3 sequence (DNA): TGTGCCAGCAGCTGGCCCTACGGGGGTATCACTGAAGCTTTCTTT. Residues: CASSWPYGGITEAFF.

The genes are TRBV7-3 and TRBJ2-2; 7 nucleotides align to TRBD2. The V and J ends lost 2 bases and 2 bases, in that order; junction bases with no gene match: 8. The V gene's germline CDR1 is SGHTA and CDR2 FQGTGA. This CDR3 is built from 17 residues. CDR3 protein: CASSLVAGTTNTGELFF. The CDR3 region has the DNA TGTGCCAGCAGCTTAGTTGCGGGGACTACTAACACCGGGGAGCTGTTTTTT.

This clone was seen only a few times. The V gene is TRBV7-2, the J gene TRBJ2-2, with unresolved D. Trimming stripped 3 bases from V and 3 bases from J, with 8 bases between. CDR3 length equals 14 residues. The V gene's germline CDR1 is SGHTA and CDR2 FQGNSA. For the CDR3, the DNA is TGTGCCAGCAGCTTGGGCAAGTACACCGGGGAGCTGTTTTTT. This encodes CASSLGKYTGELFF.

This clone has a single count. J is TRBJ2-3 and V is TRBV9, with 8 bases fitting TRBD1. After removal of 4 bases from V and 4 bases from J, the junction contained 14 bases not matched to a gene. Germline V CDR1 and CDR2: SGDLS, YYNGEE. This CDR3 comprises 17 residues. CDR3 residues: CASSPTRTGSGSDTQYF. Here the CDR3 DNA reads TGTGCCAGCAGCCCGACGAGGACAGGGAGCGGGTCAGATACGCAGTATTTT.

This chain uses TRBV9 with TRBJ2-3, with 8 bases fitting TRBD2. Trimming removed 0 bases from V and 5 bases from J; junction bases left unmatched: 14. CDR1 and CDR2 (germline): SGDLS, YYNGEE. This CDR3 region has 18 residues. The CDR3 spells CASSVGPAGVGGGDTQYF. CDR3 sequence (DNA): TGTGCCAGCAGCGTAGGTCCAGCGGGGGTTGGGGGTGGAGATACGCAGTATTTT.

The chain employs TRBV7-9 and TRBJ1-3; TRBD1 matches 9 bases. CDR1 and CDR2 from the germline V gene are SEHNR and FQNEAQ (reference sequence). The junction had 4 bases not matched to a gene; V was cut back by 2 bases and J by 2 bases. The CDR3 is 16 residues long. CDR3 DNA: TGTGCCAGCAGCTTACAGGGACAGGGCCCTGGAAACACCATATATTTT. Residues: CASSLQGQGPGNTIYF.

V is TRBV7-9 and J is TRBJ2-7, with D hard to call. Germline V gene sequence: CDR1 SEHNR, CDR2 FQNEAQ (reference sequence). Trimming shortened V by 2 bases and J by 4 bases, and 6 bases separated the two germline ends. The CDR3 is 12 amino acids. The CDR3 bases are TGTGCCAGCAGCTTATCCGTATACGAGCAGTACTTC. Its translation is CASSLSVYEQYF. The full variable domain, rest sourced from reference TRBV7-9 and TRBJ2-7, is DTGVSQNPRHKITKRGQNVTFRCDPISEHNRLYWYRQTLGQGPEFLTYFQNEAQLEKSRLLSDRFSAERPKGSFSTLEIQRTEQGDSAMYLCASSLSVYEQYFGPGTRLTVT.

This clone has only a few counts. This chain links TRBV4-1 with TRBJ2-7; TRBD1 agrees at 7 bases. V lost 5 bases to trimming and J lost 2 bases; unmatched junction nucleotides: 9. This CDR3 is built from 15 residues. The germline V gene encodes CDR1 MGHRA and CDR2 YSYEKL. For the CDR3, the DNA is TGCGCCAGCAGCTCTCGGACAGGTAGTACCTACGAGCAGTACTTC. This codes for CASSSRTGSTYEQYF.

CDR3 nucleotide sequence: TGTGCCAGCAGTAGCGGCTCCTACGAGCAGTACTTC. Protein sequence: CASSSGSYEQYF. This chain connects TRBV2 to TRBJ2-7; weak D call: TRBD2 (5 bases). Trimming pared 5 bases from V and 0 bases from J, leaving 5 bases between. CDR1 SNHLY and CDR2 FYNNEI come from the germline V gene. The CDR3 has 12 amino acids.

The rearrangement uses TRBV11-1 and TRBJ2-2; TRBD2 matches 7 bases. CDR3 size: 16 residues. V gave up 5 bases and J gave up 4 bases; unmatched junction bases: 10. CDR1 SGHAT and CDR2 FQDESV come from the germline V gene (reference sequence). The CDR3 sequence is CASSPLGRESTGELFF. The CDR3 nucleotides are TGTGCCAGCAGCCCCCTGGGGAGGGAGTCCACCGGGGAGCTGTTTTTT.

By share of the sample, this clone is medium-sized (0.01 to 0.1%). The chain is built from TRBV3-1 (or the pseudogene TRBV3-2) and TRBJ2-2; D perhaps matches TRBD2 (5 bases). V was trimmed by 0 bases and J by 5 bases, leaving 7 bases between them. The CDR3 sequence is 14 residues long. Germline V CDR1 and CDR2: LGHDT, YNNKEL (reference sequence). DNA of the CDR3: TGTGCCAGCAGCCAAGATTGGGAGACCGGGGAGCTGTTTTTT. The encoded protein is CASSQDWETGELFF.

This rearrangement joins TRBV3-1 (or the pseudogene TRBV3-2) to TRBJ1-2; D is possibly TRBD1 (6 bases). This CDR3 has 13 residues. The ends were cut back, 4 bases at V and 4 bases at J, with 10 bases in the middle. The V gene's germline CDR1 is LGHDT and CDR2 YNNKEL (reference sequence). Here the CDR3 DNA reads TGTGCCAGCAGCCTACAGGGCCTCTATGGCTACACCTTC. Translation: CASSLQGLYGYTF.

V is TRBV12-3 or TRBV12-4 and J is TRBJ1-2; 7 bases line up with TRBD1. The V gene end was trimmed by 7 bases and the J gene end by 8 bases; junction bases not matched to a gene: 10. The CDR3 has 13 residues. CDR3 coding DNA: TGTGCCAGCACCCTGGACAGGACGAGCGGCTACACCTTC. This gives the protein CASTLDRTSGYTF.

The rearrangement links TRBV12-3 or TRBV12-4 to TRBJ1-1; no clear D gene. The CDR3 loop spans 13 amino acids. The germline V and J ends were trimmed by 2 bases and 1 base, with 5 bases remaining between them. The CDR3 nucleotides read TGTGCCAGCAGTTTACCGGGGAACACTGAAGCTTTCTTT. Its translation is CASSLPGNTEAFF.

The chain combines TRBV2 with TRBJ2-3; TRBD2 is a possible D gene (5 bases). V lost 6 bases and J lost 1, with 14 bases in between. Germline CDR1 SNHLY, CDR2 FYNNEI. This CDR3 comprises 15 residues. The CDR3 reads CASSEVDGGTDTQYF. The DNA for the CDR3 is TGTGCCAGCAGCGAGGTGGACGGGGGCACAGATACGCAGTATTTT.

The chain has TRBV3-1 (or the pseudogene TRBV3-2) and TRBJ2-5; a possible D gene is TRBD2 (5 bases). V dropped 1 base and J dropped 0 bases, with 12 bases sitting between them. CDR3 length: 16 amino acids. Germline assignment: CDR1 LGHDT and CDR2 YNNKEL (reference sequence). CDR3 DNA: TGTGCCAGCAGCCAAGGACTGGGAGCGGACCAAGAGACCCAGTACTTC. Translating it yields CASSQGLGADQETQYF.

This CDR3 is CAWSDSPGRRGNQPQHF. The CDR3 coding sequence is TGTGCCTGGAGTGACTCCCCGGGACGGAGGGGCAATCAGCCCCAGCATTTT. J is TRBJ1-5 and V is TRBV30, with D maybe TRBD1 (5 bases). Germline CDR1 and CDR2: GTSNPN and SVGIG (reference sequence). The CDR3 runs to 17 residues. The V end lost 1 base, the J end lost 2 bases, and 18 bases lay between the germline ends. The whole variable domain, filled in from reference TRBV30 and TRBJ1-5, reads SQTIHQWPATLVQPVGSPLSLECTVEGTSNPNLYWYRQAAGRGLQLLFYSVGIGQISSEVPQNLSASRPQDRQFILSSKKLLLSDSGFYLCAWSDSPGRRGNQPQHFGDGTRLSIL.

CDR3 sequence: CASRAGAGTDTQYF. In nucleotides, the CDR3 is TGCGCCAGCAGAGCGGGGGCCGGCACAGATACGCAGTATTTT. This rearrangement joins TRBV5-1 to TRBJ2-3; TRBD2 aligns across 8 bases. The CDR3 has 14 amino acids. V trimming: 5 bases; J trimming: 1 base; junction bases outside the gene matches: 3. Germline V gives CDR1 SGHRS, CDR2 YFSETQ. Looking up the rest from reference TRBV5-1 and TRBJ2-3 gives the full variable domain: KAGVTQTPRYLIKTRGQQVTLSCSPISGHRSVSWYQQTPGQGLQFLFEYFSETQRNKGNFPGRFSGRQFSNSRSEMNVSTLELGDSALYLCASRAGAGTDTQYFGPGTRLTVL.

The rearrangement links TRBV19 to TRBJ1-5; a possible D gene is TRBD1 (5 bases). Trimming shortened V by 5 bases and J by 3 bases, and 11 bases separated the two germline ends. This CDR3 has 14 amino acids. Germline CDR1 LNHDA, CDR2 SQIVND (reference sequence). The CDR3 nucleotides are TGTGCCAGTAGTCCGCGGGGGGACAATCAGCCCCAGCATTTT. Translation gives CASSPRGDNQPQHF.

The chain combines TRBV28 with TRBJ2-5; TRBD2 agrees at 9 bases. With V trimmed by 4 bases and J by 5 bases, 11 bases remained unmatched. This CDR3 is 16 amino acids long. The V gene's germline CDR1 is MDHEN and CDR2 SYDVKM. The CDR3 region has the DNA TGTGCCAGCAGTTCCCCCCCGGCGGGAGGGTGGGAGACCCAGTACTTC. This sequence encodes CASSSPPAGGWETQYF.

This chain uses TRBV11-3 with TRBJ1-2, with no clear D. The CDR3 is made up of 13 amino acids. Germline V CDR1 and CDR2: SGHNT, YENEEA. Trimming shortened V by 5 bases and J by 8 bases, and 15 bases separated the two germline ends. CDR3 residues: CASSDRLSKGYTF. CDR3 nucleotide sequence: TGTGCCAGCAGCGACCGACTGTCGAAAGGCTACACCTTC.

The chain has TRBV19 and TRBJ1-5; 7 nucleotides line up with TRBD1. Germline CDR1 is LNHDA and CDR2 is SQIVND (reference sequence). V lost 9 bases, J lost 3 bases, and 5 bases stayed unmatched. The CDR3 runs 13 residues. CDR3 nucleotides: TGTGCCAGCTCCAGGGGGAACAATCAGCCCCAGCATTTT. This encodes CASSRGNNQPQHF.

The chain joins TRBV15 to TRBJ2-7; 7 bases are a match to TRBD2. Trimming took 1 base from V and 4 from J; bases not matched to a gene: 7. Germline CDR1 and CDR2: LNHNV and YYDKDF (reference sequence). This CDR3 is built from 15 residues. The CDR3 sequence: CATSRAGGAGYEQYF. The DNA for the CDR3 is TGTGCCACCAGCAGAGCCGGGGGAGCGGGGTACGAGCAGTACTTC.